This passage covers 29 T cell receptor beta chains from one sample sequenced in a study of T cell responses to AZD1222 COVID-19 vaccine listed by TCRdb under 2021. The protocol used for the library was the immunoSEQ multiplex PCR assay. TCRdb holds this immuneACCESS table with in-frame rearrangements only. Some clones are missing; in checked studies, unresolved V genes explain under half, and the rest has no known cause. Across this sample there are tens of thousands of clones, with 85% to 95% seen only once. The top ten clonotypes cover over 4.5% of the sample. The time point label on this specimen signifies: baseline before first vaccination. Sample: peripheral blood, taken on day 0 of AZD1222 vaccination. These receptors came from an adult in good health.

The V gene is TRBV27, the J gene TRBJ1-1; 9 bases line up with TRBD1. Per the germline V gene, CDR1 is MNHEY and CDR2 is SMNVEV (reference sequence). V shed 4 bases, J shed 4 bases, and the junction held 16 bases outside the gene matches. CDR3 length: 18 amino acids. CDR3 residues: CASSWKRGTGTGFTEAFF. The CDR3, as DNA: TGTGCCAGCAGTTGGAAACGCGGGACAGGGACGGGGTTCACTGAAGCTTTCTTT.

This rearrangement joins TRBV6-5 to TRBJ2-3; no clear D. The V gene lost 5 bases and the J gene lost 6 bases, with 15 bases spanning the gap. The CDR3 sequence is 14 residues long. Germline V gives CDR1 MNHEY, CDR2 SVGAGI. The CDR3 DNA reads as TGTGCCAGCAGTCCCCGCCGGGTGGCGGATACGCAGTATTTT. Its translation: CASSPRRVADTQYF.

The chain has TRBV7-2 and TRBJ2-2, with 12 nucleotides matching TRBD2. Losses at the gene ends were 6 bases for V and 2 bases for J; bases not matched to a gene: 7. This CDR3 spans 17 amino acids. The germline gives CDR1 SGHTA, CDR2 FQGNSA. The CDR3 DNA reads TGTGCCAGCAGTTCTACTAGCGGGGGGCTCAACACCGGGGAGCTGTTTTTT. Translating gives CASSSTSGGLNTGELFF. The full variable domain, its missing parts supplied by reference TRBV7-2 and TRBJ2-2, is GAGVSQSPSNKVTEKGKDVELRCDPISGHTALYWYRQSLGQGLEFLIYFQGNSAPDKSGLPSDRFSAERTGGSVSTLTIQRTQQEDSAVYLCASSSTSGGLNTGELFFGEGSRLTVL.

The rearrangement links TRBV6-5 to TRBJ2-3, with TRBD2 identical over 9 bases. Germline values: CDR1 MNHEY, CDR2 SVGAGI. The CDR3 extends over 13 amino acids. V shed 6 bases and J 6 bases; nucleotides not matched to a gene: 4. CDR3 region: CASRQTSGDTQYF. The CDR3 coding sequence is TGTGCCAGCAGACAGACTAGCGGCGATACGCAGTATTTT.

The table lists this clone with a count of one. The CDR3 sequence is CASSYRPGSGNTIYF. The CDR3 DNA is TGTGCCAGCAGTTACAGGCCGGGCTCTGGAAACACCATATATTTT. This chain uses TRBV28 with TRBJ1-3, with a weak D call TRBD1 (5 bases). This CDR3 comprises 15 residues. Germline CDR1 reads MDHEN; CDR2 reads SYDVKM. V dropped 4 bases and J dropped 0 bases, with 10 bases sitting between them. The entire variable domain, with the rest obtained from reference TRBV28 and TRBJ1-3, is as follows: DVKVTQSSRYLVKRTGEKVFLECVQDMDHENMFWYRQDPGLGLRLIYFSYDVKMKEKGDIPEGYSVSREKKERFSLILESASTNQTSMYLCASSYRPGSGNTIYFGEGSWLTVV.

This clone was detected a few times. This chain links TRBV12-3 or TRBV12-4 with TRBJ2-5; weak D call: TRBD2 (5 bases). This CDR3 comprises 13 residues. V was clipped by 5 bases and J by 9 bases, with 16 bases between them. The CDR3 sequence is CASSRPPGRAQYF. The CDR3 DNA sequence: TGTGCCAGCAGTCGGCCTCCGGGAAGAGCCCAGTACTTC.

This chain joins TRBV6-5 and TRBJ2-7; 7 bases line up with TRBD1. With V trimmed by 4 bases and J by 2 bases, 5 bases remained unmatched. Germline V gene data show CDR1 as MNHEY and CDR2 as SVGAGI. The CDR3 covers 14 residues. CDR3 coding DNA: TGTGCCAGCAGTTCAAGACAGGGTACCTACGAGCAGTACTTC. Translation gives CASSSRQGTYEQYF.

The J gene is TRBJ2-5, the V gene TRBV19, with TRBD1 identical over 8 bases. V dropped 5 bases and J dropped 4; count of bases not matched to a gene: 3. The CDR3 totals 13 residues. In germline, CDR1 is LNHDA, CDR2 SQIVND (reference sequence). CDR3 protein: CASSPGGVETQYF. In DNA form, the CDR3 reads TGTGCCAGTAGTCCAGGGGGCGTAGAGACCCAGTACTTC. The whole variable domain, filled in from reference TRBV19 and TRBJ2-5, reads DGGITQSPKYLFRKEGQNVTLSCEQNLNHDAMYWYRQDPGQGLRLIYYSQIVNDFQKGDIAEGYSVSREKKESFPLTVTSAQKNPTAFYLCASSPGGVETQYFGPGTRLLVL.

The chain uses TRBV5-4 and TRBJ2-3; TRBD1 matches 7 bases. Germline V lookup: CDR1 SGHNT, CDR2 YYREEE (reference sequence). CDR3 length equals 14 residues. J gave up 5 bases and V 6 bases, and 9 bases lay outside the gene matches. The CDR3 region is CASTKTNRGDTQYF. As DNA, the CDR3 is TGTGCCAGCACCAAAACGAACAGGGGAGATACGCAGTATTTT.

This rearrangement joins TRBV6-6 to TRBJ1-3; D is undetermined. CDR1 is MNHNY, CDR2 SVGAGI, per germline (reference sequence). The CDR3 length is 14 residues. V gave up 2 bases and J gave up 4 bases, with 9 bases separating them. The CDR3 DNA follows: TGTGCCAGCAGTTACCCTGACGGAGGAAACACCATATATTTT. This encodes CASSYPDGGNTIYF.

This clone is a singleton in its sample. The rearrangement joins TRBV30 to TRBJ1-4, with D unclear. Germline V gene sequence: CDR1 GTSNPN, CDR2 SVGIG (reference sequence). Trimming removed 1 base from V and 8 bases from J, with 11 bases in between. This CDR3 is built from 13 residues. The CDR3 DNA is TGTGCCTGGAGTGGAGGCGGAGGGGAAAAACTGTTTTTT. This sequence encodes CAWSGGGGEKLFF.

This clone was seen only a few times. This chain connects TRBV5-6 to TRBJ2-7; tentatively, D is TRBD2 (6 bases). Germline V lookup: CDR1 SGHDT, CDR2 YYEEEE. Trimming left V 6 bases short and J 0 bases short, with 22 bases between. CDR3 length: 17 residues. Here the CDR3 reads CASNPGLTLLSSYEQYF. The CDR3 region has the DNA TGTGCCAGCAACCCGGGACTCACACTCCTTAGCTCCTACGAGCAGTACTTC.

The J gene is TRBJ1-4, the V gene TRBV19; 10 bases align to TRBD1. Trimming cost V 8 bases and J 10 bases; bases outside gene matches: 7. CDR3 length equals 13 residues. Germline lookup yields CDR1 LNHDA and CDR2 SQIVND (reference sequence). The CDR3 loop is CASHPGQGGKLFF. Written as DNA, the CDR3 is TGTGCCAGTCATCCCGGACAGGGGGGAAAACTGTTTTTT.

This chain links TRBV2 with TRBJ1-1; D is possibly TRBD1 (5 bases). V lost 7 bases and J 4 bases, leaving 13 bases between the germline ends. Germline V gene lookup returns CDR1 SNHLY and CDR2 FYNNEI. The CDR3 consists of 13 residues. CDR3 protein: CASNRDGGTEAFF. CDR3 bases: TGTGCCAGCAACCGGGACGGGGGCACTGAAGCTTTCTTT.

The chain combines TRBV3-1 (or the pseudogene TRBV3-2) with TRBJ1-3; D remains unclear. This CDR3 has 15 amino acids. CDR1 is LGHDT and CDR2 is YNNKEL in the germline V gene (reference sequence). Trimming left V 0 bases short and J 1 base short, with 7 bases between. DNA of the CDR3: TGTGCCAGCAGCCAAGATCGACAATCTGGAAACACCATATATTTT. This codes for CASSQDRQSGNTIYF.

The chain is built from TRBV5-1 and TRBJ2-2; the match to TRBD1 covers 7 bases. The CDR3 spans 13 residues. V shed 6 bases and J 4 bases; nucleotides not matched to a gene: 3. Germline CDR1 and CDR2: SGHRS and YFSETQ. This chain's CDR3 is CASTRDSTGELFF. DNA of the CDR3: TGCGCCAGCACACGGGACAGCACCGGGGAGCTGTTTTTT.

In nucleotides, the CDR3 is TGTGCCAGTAGTAGGGACAGAAACTATGGCTACACCTTC. It is translated as CASSRDRNYGYTF. The rearrangement links TRBV19 to TRBJ1-2; 7 bases map to TRBD1. Trimming cost V 4 bases and J 2 bases; bases outside gene matches: 1. CDR1 and CDR2 from the germline V gene are LNHDA and SQIVND (reference sequence). CDR3 length: 13 residues.

V usage is TRBV6-5 and J usage is TRBJ1-5; TRBD1 agrees at 10 bases. The CDR3 extends over 15 amino acids. Trimming removed 5 bases from V and 5 bases from J; junction bases left unmatched: 6. Germline V gene sequence: CDR1 MNHEY, CDR2 SVGAGI. CDR3 bases: TGTGCCAGCAGTCCGGGACAGGGGTCCCATCAGCCCCAGCATTTT. As protein: CASSPGQGSHQPQHF.

The rearrangement joins TRBV6-5 to TRBJ1-1, with a tentative D call TRBD1 (6 bases). Germline V gene data show CDR1 as MNHEY and CDR2 as SVGAGI. The length of the CDR3 is 14 residues. V lost 2 bases and J lost 4, with 11 bases in between. For the CDR3, the DNA is TGTGCCAGCAGTTACGGGGGCAGGGCCACTGAAGCTTTCTTT. This codes for CASSYGGRATEAFF.

The V and J genes are TRBV20-1 and TRBJ1-1; D uncertain. Germline values: CDR1 DFQATT, CDR2 SNEGSKA (reference sequence). Deletions cut 8 bases from V and 11 bases from J, with 9 bases between. The CDR3 is 8 residues long. The CDR3 region has the DNA TGCAGTCCCAACCCTGCTTTCTTT. Its translation is CSPNPAFF.

This clone was detected once. The gene calls are TRBV20-1 and TRBJ1-2; D is uncertain. This CDR3 is built from 10 residues. V lost 4 bases to trimming and J lost 7 bases, with 7 bases between them. Germline V gene lookup returns CDR1 DFQATT and CDR2 SNEGSKA (reference sequence). The CDR3 sequence: CSATEAGYTF. The CDR3 DNA reads as TGCAGTGCTACAGAGGCTGGCTACACCTTC.

The chain links TRBV9 to TRBJ1-1; D remains ambiguous. The V end was cut by 4 bases, the J end by 5 bases, with 18 bases between. CDR1 and CDR2 from the germline V gene are SGDLS and YYNGEE. This CDR3 region has 15 residues. For the CDR3, the DNA is TGTGCCAGCAGCTCCGCCTCGCGGGGAAGTACTGAAGCTTTCTTT. It specifies CASSSASRGSTEAFF.

The CDR3 reads CASAGNTIYF. Here the CDR3 DNA reads TGTGCCAGCGCGGGAAACACCATATATTTT. The gene calls are TRBV9 and TRBJ1-3; D is ambiguous. There are 10 residues in the CDR3. V was clipped by 7 bases and J by 4 bases, with 3 bases between them. Looked up from germline, CDR1 is SGDLS and CDR2 is YYNGEE.

In this sample, this clone turned up once. The V and J genes are TRBV5-1 and TRBJ2-3, with TRBD1 identical over 10 bases. In germline, CDR1 is SGHRS, CDR2 YFSETQ. With 4 bases clipped from V and 3 bases from J, the junction kept 5 bases outside the gene matches. The CDR3 extends over 15 amino acids. In DNA form, the CDR3 reads TGCGCCAGCAGCACGGGACAGGGGAGGACAGATACGCAGTATTTT. It translates to CASSTGQGRTDTQYF.

The V gene is TRBV6-5, the J gene TRBJ1-6, with 10 bases fitting TRBD1. The germline gives CDR1 MNHEY, CDR2 SVGAGI. The CDR3 runs to 15 residues. The trim removed 5 bases at V and 9 bases at J, leaving 7 bases unmatched. CDR3 bases: TGTGCCAGCAGTCGACCCCGACAGGGGGCTTCACCCCTCCACTTT. Protein sequence: CASSRPRQGASPLHF.

The chain joins TRBV7-9 to TRBJ2-7; D might be TRBD1 (6 bases). The CDR3 length is 15 residues. CDR1 is SEHNR and CDR2 is FQNEAQ in the germline V gene (reference sequence). Between the trimmed V and J ends, which lost 3 bases and 2 bases, there was a span of 14 bases. The CDR3 bases are TGTGCCAGCAGCTTCAAAATGACAGGCCCCTACGAGCAGTACTTC. As protein: CASSFKMTGPYEQYF.

The CDR3 here is CASSLVGGTRNYEQYF. The CDR3 DNA reads as TGTGCCAGCAGCTTAGTAGGGGGGACTAGGAACTACGAGCAGTACTTC. The chain carries TRBV7-2 and TRBJ2-7; 8 bases align to TRBD2. Germline assignment: CDR1 SGHTA and CDR2 FQGNSA. This CDR3 spans 16 amino acids. J lost 3 bases, V lost 1 base, and 8 bases had no gene match.

This clone is a singleton in its sample. The chain links TRBV18 to TRBJ2-7; the match to TRBD1 covers 7 bases. This CDR3 is built from 13 residues. The germline V gene has CDR1 KGHSH and CDR2 LQKENI. The V and J ends lost 7 bases and 0 bases, in that order; junction bases with no gene match: 3. The CDR3 reads CASYDRVSYEQYF. The CDR3 DNA follows: TGTGCCAGCTACGACAGGGTCTCCTACGAGCAGTACTTC.

For the CDR3, the DNA is TGTGCCAGCAGTCCTACACTAGCGAATGAGCAGTTCTTC. Encoded protein: CASSPTLANEQFF. The chain links TRBV7-2 to TRBJ2-1; TRBD2 matches 7 bases. Germline assignment: CDR1 SGHTA and CDR2 FQGNSA. This CDR3 is 13 amino acids long. V was clipped by 6 bases and J by 7 bases; unmatched bases: 6.